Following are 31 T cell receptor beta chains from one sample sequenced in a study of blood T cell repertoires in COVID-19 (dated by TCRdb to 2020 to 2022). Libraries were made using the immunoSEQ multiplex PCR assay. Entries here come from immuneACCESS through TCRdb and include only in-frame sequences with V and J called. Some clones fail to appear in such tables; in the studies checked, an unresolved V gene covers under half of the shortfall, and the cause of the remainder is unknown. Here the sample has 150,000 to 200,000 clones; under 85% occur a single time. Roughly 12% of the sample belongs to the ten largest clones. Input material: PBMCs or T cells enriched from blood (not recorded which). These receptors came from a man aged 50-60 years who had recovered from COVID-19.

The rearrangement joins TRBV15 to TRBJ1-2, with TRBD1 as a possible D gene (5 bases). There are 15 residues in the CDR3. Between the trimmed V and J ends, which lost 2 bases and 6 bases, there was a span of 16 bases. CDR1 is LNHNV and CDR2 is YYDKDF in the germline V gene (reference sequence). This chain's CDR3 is CATSRPAWTPDGYTF. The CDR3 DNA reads TGTGCCACCAGCAGACCGGCATGGACACCGGATGGCTACACCTTC. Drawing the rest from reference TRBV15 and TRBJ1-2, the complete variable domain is DAMVIQNPRYQVTQFGKPVTLSCSQTLNHNVMYWYQQKSSQAPKLLFHYYDKDFNNEADTPDNFQSRRPNTSFCFLDIRSPGLGDTAMYLCATSRPAWTPDGYTFGSGTRLTVV.

The CDR3 sequence: CASSPGQGNSPLHF. The CDR3, as DNA: TGCGCCAGCAGCCCCGGACAGGGTAATTCACCCCTCCACTTT. The chain is built from TRBV5-1 and TRBJ1-6; 8 positions agree with TRBD1. The CDR3 spans 14 residues. CDR1 is SGHRS and CDR2 is YFSETQ in the germline V gene. Germline trimming cut 4 bases from V and 6 bases from J; bases unmatched to any gene: 3.

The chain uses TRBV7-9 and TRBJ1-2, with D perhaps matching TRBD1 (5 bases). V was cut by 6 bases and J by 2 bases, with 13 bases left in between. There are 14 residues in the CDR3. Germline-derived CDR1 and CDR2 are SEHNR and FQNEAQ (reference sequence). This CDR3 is CASRLTDTNYGYTF. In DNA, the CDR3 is TGTGCCAGCAGGTTAACGGACACCAACTATGGCTACACCTTC.

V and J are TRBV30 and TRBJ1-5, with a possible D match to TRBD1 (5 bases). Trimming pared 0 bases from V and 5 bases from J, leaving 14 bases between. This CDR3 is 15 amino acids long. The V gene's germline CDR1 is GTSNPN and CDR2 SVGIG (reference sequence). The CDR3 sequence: CAWSVPGQGHQPQHF. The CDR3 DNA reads TGTGCCTGGAGTGTACCAGGGCAGGGTCATCAGCCCCAGCATTTT.

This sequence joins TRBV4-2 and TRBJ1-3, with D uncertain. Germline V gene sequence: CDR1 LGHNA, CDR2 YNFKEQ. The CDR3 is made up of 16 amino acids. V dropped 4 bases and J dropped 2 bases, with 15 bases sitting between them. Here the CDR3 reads CASSPLKGVAGNTIYF. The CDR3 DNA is TGTGCCAGCAGCCCACTTAAGGGAGTTGCTGGAAACACCATATATTTT.

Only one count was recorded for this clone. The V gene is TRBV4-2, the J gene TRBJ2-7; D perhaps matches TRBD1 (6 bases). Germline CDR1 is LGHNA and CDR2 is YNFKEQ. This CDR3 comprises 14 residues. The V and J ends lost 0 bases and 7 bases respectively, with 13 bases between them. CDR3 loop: CASSQDLQGREQYF. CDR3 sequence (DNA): TGTGCCAGCAGCCAAGATTTACAGGGAAGGGAGCAGTACTTC.

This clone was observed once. The CDR3 DNA reads TGTGCCAGCAGCAGACAGGGACCACATAATTCACCCCTCCACTTT. As protein: CASSRQGPHNSPLHF. The V call is TRBV2, the J call TRBJ1-6; the match to TRBD1 covers 7 bases. This CDR3 is built from 15 residues. CDR1 and CDR2 (germline): SNHLY, FYNNEI. The J segment lost 5 bases and the V segment lost 6 bases, leaving 7 bases of the junction unmatched.

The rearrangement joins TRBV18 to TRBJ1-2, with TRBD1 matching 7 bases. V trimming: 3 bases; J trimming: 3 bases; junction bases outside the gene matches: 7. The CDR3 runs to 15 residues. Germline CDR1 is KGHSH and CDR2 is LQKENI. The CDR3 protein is CASSPDRASYYGYTF. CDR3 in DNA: TGTGCCAGCTCACCCGACAGGGCCTCCTACTATGGCTACACCTTC.

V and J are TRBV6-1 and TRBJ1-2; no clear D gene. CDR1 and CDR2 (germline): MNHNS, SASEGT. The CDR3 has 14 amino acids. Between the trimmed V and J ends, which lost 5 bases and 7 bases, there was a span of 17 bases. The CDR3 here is CASSPPAWGGGYTF. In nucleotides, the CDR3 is TGTGCCAGCAGTCCCCCGGCCTGGGGAGGTGGCTACACCTTC.

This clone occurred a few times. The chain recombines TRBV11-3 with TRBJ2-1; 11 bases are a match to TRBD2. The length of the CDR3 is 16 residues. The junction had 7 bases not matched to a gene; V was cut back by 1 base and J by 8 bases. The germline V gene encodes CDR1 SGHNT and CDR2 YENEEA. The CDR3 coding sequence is TGTGCCAGCAGCTTAGGGATTAGCGGGGGGGCGGATGAGCAGTTCTTC. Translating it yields CASSLGISGGADEQFF.

The CDR3 loop reads CASSFSWAGISYEQYF. The CDR3 DNA sequence: TGTGCCAGCAGTTTTTCTTGGGCAGGGATTTCCTACGAGCAGTACTTC. The chain is built from TRBV28 and TRBJ2-7; possibly TRBD1 for D (5 bases). This CDR3 comprises 16 residues. V lost 3 bases and J 1 base, leaving 16 bases between the germline ends. The germline CDR1 and CDR2 sequences are MDHEN and SYDVKM.

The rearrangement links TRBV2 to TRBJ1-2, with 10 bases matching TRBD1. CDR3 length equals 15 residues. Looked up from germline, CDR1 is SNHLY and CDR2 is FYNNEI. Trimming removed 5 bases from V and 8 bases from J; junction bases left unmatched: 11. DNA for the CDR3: TGTGCCAGCAGTCCTGACAGGGGGCGGTTTCTGGGCTACACCTTC. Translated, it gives CASSPDRGRFLGYTF.

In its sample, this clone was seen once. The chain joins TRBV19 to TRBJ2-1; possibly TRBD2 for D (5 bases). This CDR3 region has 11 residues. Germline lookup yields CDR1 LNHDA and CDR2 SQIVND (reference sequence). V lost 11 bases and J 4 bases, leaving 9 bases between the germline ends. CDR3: CAGGGYNEQFF. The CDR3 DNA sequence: TGTGCCGGCGGAGGTTACAATGAGCAGTTCTTC.

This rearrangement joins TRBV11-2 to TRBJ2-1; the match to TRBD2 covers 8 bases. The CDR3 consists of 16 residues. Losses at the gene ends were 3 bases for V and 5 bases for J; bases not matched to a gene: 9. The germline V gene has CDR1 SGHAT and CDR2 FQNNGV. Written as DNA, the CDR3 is TGTGCCAGCAGCTTGACAAGCGGGGGATTAAACAATGAGCAGTTCTTC. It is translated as CASSLTSGGLNNEQFF.

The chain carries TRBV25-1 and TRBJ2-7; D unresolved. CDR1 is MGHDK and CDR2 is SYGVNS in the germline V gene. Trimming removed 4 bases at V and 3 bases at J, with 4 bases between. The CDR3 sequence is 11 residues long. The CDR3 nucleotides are TGTGCCAGCAGTGTCGGCTACGAGCAGTACTTC. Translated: CASSVGYEQYF.

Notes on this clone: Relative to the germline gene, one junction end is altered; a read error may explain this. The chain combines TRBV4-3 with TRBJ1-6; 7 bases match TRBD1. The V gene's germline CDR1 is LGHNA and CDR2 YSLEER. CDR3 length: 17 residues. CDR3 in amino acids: CASSPDRDSSNNSPLHF. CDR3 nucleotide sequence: TGCGCCAGCAGCCCTGACCGGGACAGCTCCAATAATTCACCCCTCCACTTT.

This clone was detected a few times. CDR3 loop: CAISGTANTEAFF. CDR3 bases: TGTGCCATCAGTGGGACAGCGAACACTGAAGCTTTCTTT. This rearrangement joins TRBV10-3 to TRBJ1-1; D is possibly TRBD1 (6 bases). Germline lookup yields CDR1 ENHRY and CDR2 SYGVKD. The length of the CDR3 is 13 residues. Trimming removed 4 bases from V and 1 base from J, with 7 bases in between.

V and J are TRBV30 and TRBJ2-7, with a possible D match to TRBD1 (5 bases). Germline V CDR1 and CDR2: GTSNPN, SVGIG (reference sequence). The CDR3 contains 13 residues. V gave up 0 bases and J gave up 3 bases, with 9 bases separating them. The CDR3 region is CAWSVDSGYEQYF. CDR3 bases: TGTGCCTGGAGTGTAGACAGTGGCTACGAGCAGTACTTC.

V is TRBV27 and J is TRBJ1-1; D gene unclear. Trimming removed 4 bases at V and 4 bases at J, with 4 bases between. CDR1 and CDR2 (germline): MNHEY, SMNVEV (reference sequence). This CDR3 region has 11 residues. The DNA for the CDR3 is TGTGCCAGCAGTTACGGCACTGAAGCTTTCTTT. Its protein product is CASSYGTEAFF.

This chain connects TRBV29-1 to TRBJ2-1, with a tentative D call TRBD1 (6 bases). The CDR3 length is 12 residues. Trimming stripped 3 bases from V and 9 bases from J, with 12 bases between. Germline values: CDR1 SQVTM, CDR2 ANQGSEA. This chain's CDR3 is CSVDGQGPEQFF. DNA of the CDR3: TGCAGCGTTGATGGGCAGGGGCCTGAGCAGTTCTTC.

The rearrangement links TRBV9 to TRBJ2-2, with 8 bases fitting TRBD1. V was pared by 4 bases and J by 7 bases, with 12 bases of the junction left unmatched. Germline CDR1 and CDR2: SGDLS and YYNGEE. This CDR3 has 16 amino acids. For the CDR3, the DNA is TGTGCCAGCAGCAACGGGACAGGTCCGGTCCGCGGGGAGCTGTTTTTT. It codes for CASSNGTGPVRGELFF.

CDR3 region: CASSPRGTADQPQHF. The CDR3 DNA follows: TGTGCCAGCTCACCACGAGGGACAGCAGATCAGCCCCAGCATTTT. This sequence joins TRBV18 and TRBJ1-5, with 7 bases identical to TRBD1. Germline-derived CDR1 and CDR2 are KGHSH and LQKENI. V was clipped by 1 base and J by 5 bases; unmatched bases: 5. The CDR3 contains 15 residues.

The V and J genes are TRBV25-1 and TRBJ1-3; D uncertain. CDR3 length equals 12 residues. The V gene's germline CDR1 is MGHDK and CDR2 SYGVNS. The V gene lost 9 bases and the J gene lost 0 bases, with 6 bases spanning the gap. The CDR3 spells CASTDSGNTIYF. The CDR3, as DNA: TGTGCCAGTACAGACTCTGGAAACACCATATATTTT.

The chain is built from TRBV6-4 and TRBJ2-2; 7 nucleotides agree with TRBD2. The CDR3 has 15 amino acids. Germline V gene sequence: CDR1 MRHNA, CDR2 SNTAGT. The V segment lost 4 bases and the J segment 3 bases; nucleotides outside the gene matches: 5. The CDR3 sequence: CASSAREGHTGELFF. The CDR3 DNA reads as TGTGCCAGCAGTGCCAGGGAGGGACACACCGGGGAGCTGTTTTTT.

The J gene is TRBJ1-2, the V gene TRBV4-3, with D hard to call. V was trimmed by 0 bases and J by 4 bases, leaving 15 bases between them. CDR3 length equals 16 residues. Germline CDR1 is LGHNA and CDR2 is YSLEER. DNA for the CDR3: TGCGCCAGCAGCCAAGATCGGAGTGTAGGCGCCTATGGCTACACCTTC. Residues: CASSQDRSVGAYGYTF.

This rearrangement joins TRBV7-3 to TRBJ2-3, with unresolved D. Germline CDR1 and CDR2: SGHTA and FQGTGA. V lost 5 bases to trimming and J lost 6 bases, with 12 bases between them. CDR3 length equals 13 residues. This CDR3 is CASSATDSDTQYF. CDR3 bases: TGTGCCAGCAGCGCAACTGACTCGGATACGCAGTATTTT.

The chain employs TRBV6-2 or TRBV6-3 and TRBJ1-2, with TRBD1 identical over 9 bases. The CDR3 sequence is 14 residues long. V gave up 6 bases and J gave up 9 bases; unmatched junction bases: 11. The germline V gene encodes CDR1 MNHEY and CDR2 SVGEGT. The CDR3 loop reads CASSITGGRRSYTF. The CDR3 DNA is TGTGCCAGCAGCATTACAGGGGGCCGTCGAAGCTACACCTTC.

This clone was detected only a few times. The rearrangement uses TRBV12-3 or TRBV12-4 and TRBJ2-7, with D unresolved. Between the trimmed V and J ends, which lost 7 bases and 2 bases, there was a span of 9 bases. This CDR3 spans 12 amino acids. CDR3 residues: CASTLGTYEQYF. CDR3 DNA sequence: TGTGCCAGCACCTTGGGCACCTACGAGCAGTACTTC.

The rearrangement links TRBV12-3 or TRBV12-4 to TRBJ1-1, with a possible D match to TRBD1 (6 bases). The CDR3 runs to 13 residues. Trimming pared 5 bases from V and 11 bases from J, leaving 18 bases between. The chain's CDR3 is CASSETGYAVAFF. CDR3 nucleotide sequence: TGTGCCAGCAGTGAAACAGGGTACGCGGTGGCTTTCTTT.

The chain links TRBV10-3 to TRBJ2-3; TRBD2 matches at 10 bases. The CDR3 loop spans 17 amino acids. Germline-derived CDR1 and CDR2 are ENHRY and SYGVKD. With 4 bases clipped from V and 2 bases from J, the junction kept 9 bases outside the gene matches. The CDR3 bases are TGTGCCATCAGTGCCCCGTCTAGCGGGGGCTACACAGATACGCAGTATTTT. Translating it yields CAISAPSSGGYTDTQYF.

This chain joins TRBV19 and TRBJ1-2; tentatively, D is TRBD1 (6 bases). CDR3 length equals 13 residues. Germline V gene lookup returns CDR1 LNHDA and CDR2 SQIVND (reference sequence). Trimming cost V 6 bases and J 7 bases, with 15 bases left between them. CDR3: CASSPRGGGGYTF. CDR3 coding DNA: TGTGCCAGTAGCCCGAGGGGGGGCGGTGGCTACACCTTC. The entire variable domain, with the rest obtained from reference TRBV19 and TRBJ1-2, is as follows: DGGITQSPKYLFRKEGQNVTLSCEQNLNHDAMYWYRQDPGQGLRLIYYSQIVNDFQKGDIAEGYSVSREKKESFPLTVTSAQKNPTAFYLCASSPRGGGGYTFGSGTRLTVV.